These 21 T cell receptor beta chains were all obtained from the same sample, sequenced in a study of shared clonotypes between healthy human individuals. Method: immunoSEQ multiplex PCR; TCRdb's copy keeps in-frame clones and lacks some. The repertoire has about 2.4 million clones, roughly 93% of them found once; the top ten carry approximately 0.36%. Sequencing input: naive CD4+ T cells from PBMCs. Subset meaning: CD45RA+ positively selected. These receptors were obtained from a man in his late teens or twenties in good health. Some clones in this sample may be carry-over from other donors' samples.

The rearrangement uses TRBV28 and TRBJ2-1; TRBD2 matches at 8 bases. V was pared by 8 bases and J by 4 bases, with 4 bases of the junction left unmatched. The CDR3 has 13 residues. In germline, CDR1 is MDHEN, CDR2 SYDVKM. The CDR3 DNA sequence: TGTGCCAGCCATGGCGGGAGGTACAATGAGCAGTTCTTC. Its protein is CASHGGRYNEQFF.

J is TRBJ2-1 and V is TRBV10-3; 7 bases are a match to TRBD1. The CDR3 totals 14 residues. CDR1 is ENHRY and CDR2 is SYGVKD in the germline V gene. With 6 bases clipped from V and 7 bases from J, the junction kept 9 bases outside the gene matches. CDR3 residues: CAIRAGTEYNEQFF. The CDR3 nucleotides are TGTGCCATCAGAGCCGGGACAGAATATAATGAGCAGTTCTTC.

The V and J genes are TRBV28 and TRBJ2-1, with a possible D match to TRBD2 (5 bases). V was shortened by 8 bases and J by 0 bases, with 17 bases between the two germline ends. The CDR3 has 16 residues. Germline lookup yields CDR1 MDHEN and CDR2 SYDVKM. CDR3 in DNA: TGTGCCAGCTATAAAGGAGGTGCGAGCTCCTACAATGAGCAGTTCTTC. Encoded protein: CASYKGGASSYNEQFF.

V usage is TRBV9 and J usage is TRBJ2-3; 14 bases align to TRBD2. The CDR3 extends over 19 amino acids. V shed 4 bases and J 2 bases; nucleotides not matched to a gene: 12. CDR1 SGDLS and CDR2 YYNGEE come from the germline V gene. CDR3 loop: CASSQGLAGAGWNTDTQYF. The CDR3 nucleotides are TGTGCCAGCAGCCAGGGACTAGCGGGGGCGGGGTGGAACACAGATACGCAGTATTTT.

The gene calls are TRBV6-1 and TRBJ2-1, with TRBD2 matching over 7 bases. From germline, CDR1 is MNHNS and CDR2 SASEGT. This CDR3 is 14 amino acids long. J lost 3 bases, V lost 5 bases, and 4 bases had no gene match. This CDR3 reads CASSLSGNYNEQFF. In nucleotides, the CDR3 is TGTGCCAGCAGTCTAAGCGGGAACTACAATGAGCAGTTCTTC.

The genes are TRBV2 and TRBJ2-7, with a possible D match to TRBD1 (6 bases). Trimming left V 5 bases short and J 0 bases short, with 8 bases between. CDR3 length: 13 amino acids. The germline V gene encodes CDR1 SNHLY and CDR2 FYNNEI. The CDR3 DNA sequence: TGTGCCAGCAGTTGGGACAACTCCTACGAGCAGTACTTC. Translating gives CASSWDNSYEQYF.

The J gene is TRBJ2-7, the V gene TRBV28, with 11 bases that match TRBD2. Looked up from germline, CDR1 is MDHEN and CDR2 is SYDVKM. The CDR3 has 15 amino acids. The ends lost 5 bases at V and 6 bases at J; junction bases unmatched: 9. The CDR3 region is CASSEMTSGTFEQYF. DNA of the CDR3: TGTGCCAGCAGTGAAATGACTAGCGGGACGTTCGAGCAGTACTTC. The variable domain in full, with the rest retrieved from reference TRBV28 and TRBJ2-7, is DVKVTQSSRYLVKRTGEKVFLECVQDMDHENMFWYRQDPGLGLRLIYFSYDVKMKEKGDIPEGYSVSREKKERFSLILESASTNQTSMYLCASSEMTSGTFEQYFGPGTRLTVT.

This chain connects TRBV11-2 to TRBJ2-5; D is ambiguous. The CDR3 contains 11 residues. The V gene lost 3 bases and the J gene lost 6 bases, with 5 bases spanning the gap. Germline values: CDR1 SGHAT, CDR2 FQNNGV. In nucleotides, the CDR3 is TGTGCCAGCAGCTTGATGCAGACCCAGTACTTC. This gives the protein CASSLMQTQYF.

Remarks on this clone: The sample carries other DNA sequences with the same CDR3. The rearrangement links TRBV7-3 to TRBJ1-1, with TRBD1 matching over 8 bases. The V gene end was trimmed by 5 bases and the J gene end by 3 bases; junction bases not matched to a gene: 5. The germline gives CDR1 SGHTA, CDR2 FQGTGA. This CDR3 contains 14 residues. The CDR3 nucleotides are TGTGCCAGCAGCCCCGACAGGGGCGACACTGAAGCTTTCTTT. Translation gives CASSPDRGDTEAFF.

Notes on this clone: In the same sample, other DNA sequences code for this CDR3. The chain uses TRBV5-1 and TRBJ2-7; 11 nucleotides match TRBD2. CDR3 size: 16 residues. Unmatched junction bases numbered 2, after V lost 0 bases and J lost 0 bases. Germline-derived CDR1 and CDR2 are SGHRS and YFSETQ. The chain's CDR3 is CASSLGLAGGSYEQYF. The CDR3 DNA is TGCGCCAGCAGCTTGGGGCTAGCGGGGGGCTCCTACGAGCAGTACTTC. The full variable domain, in which reference TRBV5-1 and TRBJ2-7 provide the parts outside the CDR3, is KAGVTQTPRYLIKTRGQQVTLSCSPISGHRSVSWYQQTPGQGLQFLFEYFSETQRNKGNFPGRFSGRQFSNSRSEMNVSTLELGDSALYLCASSLGLAGGSYEQYFGPGTRLTVT.

The chain combines TRBV18 with TRBJ1-3, with 8 positions matching TRBD1. The J segment lost 3 bases and the V segment lost 3 bases, leaving 4 bases of the junction unmatched. The CDR3 runs to 15 residues. The V gene's germline CDR1 is KGHSH and CDR2 LQKENI. CDR3 residues: CASSPQGAVGNTIYF. In DNA, the CDR3 is TGTGCCAGCTCACCTCAGGGGGCAGTTGGAAACACCATATATTTT.

This sequence joins TRBV2 and TRBJ2-3, with TRBD2 identical over 11 bases. Trimming at V came to 9 bases and at J to 2 bases, leaving 4 bases not matched to a gene. The germline CDR1 and CDR2 sequences are SNHLY and FYNNEI. The CDR3 is made up of 14 amino acids. The CDR3 DNA is TGTGCCAGTTCTAGCGGGAGGAACACAGATACGCAGTATTTT. It translates to CASSSGRNTDTQYF. The full variable domain, its missing parts supplied by reference TRBV2 and TRBJ2-3, is EPEVTQTPSHQVTQMGQEVILRCVPISNHLYFYWYRQILGQKVEFLVSFYNNEISEKSEIFDDQFSVERPDGSNFTLKIRSTKLEDSAMYFCASSSGRNTDTQYFGPGTRLTVL.

This clone showed up just a few times. The chain recombines TRBV28 with TRBJ2-7; possible D gene TRBD2, 6 bases. With 8 bases removed from V and 0 bases from J, the gap between germline ends came to 14 bases. This CDR3 has 14 residues. CDR1 MDHEN and CDR2 SYDVKM come from the germline V gene. The CDR3: CASSRDGSSYEQYF. The CDR3 coding sequence is TGTGCCAGCTCTCGGGACGGGAGCTCCTACGAGCAGTACTTC. The whole variable domain, remainder taken from reference TRBV28 and TRBJ2-7, is DVKVTQSSRYLVKRTGEKVFLECVQDMDHENMFWYRQDPGLGLRLIYFSYDVKMKEKGDIPEGYSVSREKKERFSLILESASTNQTSMYLCASSRDGSSYEQYFGPGTRLTVT.

Notes on this clone: This sample also contains other DNA sequences that code for the same CDR3. The chain links TRBV9 to TRBJ2-2; D is perhaps TRBD2 (5 bases). CDR3 size: 16 residues. Germline V gene sequence: CDR1 SGDLS, CDR2 YYNGEE. V was shortened by 0 bases and J by 0 bases, with 9 bases between the two germline ends. DNA for the CDR3: TGTGCCAGCAGCGTAGGGGCGGGTGCGAACACCGGGGAGCTGTTTTTT. As protein: CASSVGAGANTGELFF.

The J gene is TRBJ2-4, the V gene TRBV7-2, with D tentatively TRBD2 (6 bases). CDR1 is SGHTA, CDR2 FQGNSA, per germline. Trimming took 8 bases from V and 6 from J, leaving 17 bases between them. The CDR3 has 14 amino acids. CDR3 in amino acids: CASQAGGVGNIQYF. As DNA, the CDR3 is TGTGCCAGCCAGGCGGGCGGGGTCGGAAACATTCAGTACTTC.

The chain has TRBV7-9 and TRBJ1-6; 8 bases align to TRBD1. V was clipped by 5 bases and J by 10 bases; unmatched bases: 10. Germline CDR1 reads SEHNR; CDR2 reads FQNEAQ (reference sequence). CDR3 length: 15 residues. The CDR3 sequence is CASSLWDRRNSPLHF. The CDR3 DNA reads TGTGCCAGCAGCCTCTGGGACAGGAGGAACTCACCCCTCCACTTT.

This clone appeared once. The chain links TRBV5-1 to TRBJ2-7; D is perhaps TRBD1 (5 bases). Germline V CDR1 and CDR2: SGHRS, YFSETQ. V was pared by 4 bases and J by 6 bases, with 20 bases between. CDR3 length: 15 amino acids. The CDR3 is CASSPLTGQLSEQYF. The CDR3, as DNA: TGCGCCAGCAGCCCACTAACTGGACAACTTAGCGAGCAGTACTTC.

V is TRBV28 and J is TRBJ2-4; 7 bases agree with TRBD1. The germline CDR1 and CDR2 sequences are MDHEN and SYDVKM. The length of the CDR3 is 15 residues. The junction had 8 bases not matched to a gene; V was cut back by 5 bases and J by 4 bases. The CDR3 sequence is CASSLVQGLKNIQYF. CDR3 nucleotide sequence: TGTGCCAGCAGTCTAGTACAGGGGTTGAAAAACATTCAGTACTTC. Combining the CDR3 with reference TRBV28 and TRBJ2-4 gives the whole variable domain DVKVTQSSRYLVKRTGEKVFLECVQDMDHENMFWYRQDPGLGLRLIYFSYDVKMKEKGDIPEGYSVSREKKERFSLILESASTNQTSMYLCASSLVQGLKNIQYFGAGTRLSVL.

CDR3 sequence: CASIERTSDPYEQYF. Here the CDR3 DNA reads TGTGCCAGCATAGAAAGGACTAGCGACCCCTACGAGCAGTACTTC. V and J are TRBV2 and TRBJ2-7, with 9 nucleotides matching TRBD2. CDR1 and CDR2 from the germline V gene are SNHLY and FYNNEI. With V trimmed by 7 bases and J by 2 bases, 9 bases remained unmatched. This CDR3 contains 15 residues. Together with reference TRBV2 and TRBJ2-7, the CDR3 gives the full variable domain: EPEVTQTPSHQVTQMGQEVILRCVPISNHLYFYWYRQILGQKVEFLVSFYNNEISEKSEIFDDQFSVERPDGSNFTLKIRSTKLEDSAMYFCASIERTSDPYEQYFGPGTRLTVT.

The chain uses TRBV4-2 and TRBJ2-2; 7 positions agree with TRBD2. From germline, CDR1 is LGHNA and CDR2 YNFKEQ. The CDR3 has 15 amino acids. V lost 6 bases and J lost 3; bases outside the gene matches: 7. The CDR3 DNA sequence: TGTGCCAGCAGACCCGCGGGAGCCCACACCGGGGAGCTGTTTTTT. Encoded protein: CASRPAGAHTGELFF.

V usage is TRBV7-9 and J usage is TRBJ2-6, with 9 nucleotides matching TRBD2. The V and J ends lost 5 bases and 0 bases, in that order; junction bases with no gene match: 5. This CDR3 comprises 17 residues. Germline lookup yields CDR1 SEHNR and CDR2 FQNEAQ (reference sequence). CDR3 region: CASSPAGGPSGANVLTF. The CDR3 DNA sequence: TGTGCCAGCAGCCCAGCGGGAGGCCCCTCTGGGGCCAACGTCCTGACTTTC.